This entry describes one TCR beta chain. This entry belongs to a study of blood T cell repertoires in COVID-19. Here immunoSEQ multiplex PCR was the method, and the copy in TCRdb shows in-frame clones only, minus some. The profile shows about 360,000 clones, around 87% of them singletons. The CDR3 is 14 residues long. The V gene lost 0 bases and the J gene lost 7 bases, with 10 bases spanning the gap. Germline CDR1 LGHDT, CDR2 YNNKEL (reference sequence). The TCR comes from a man aged 40-50 years in a cohort exposed to, infected with or recovered from COVID-19 (not recorded which). Sequenced: PBMCs or T cells enriched from blood (not recorded which). The chain has TRBV3-1 (or the pseudogene TRBV3-2) and TRBJ2-1, with D possibly TRBD2 on 5 matching bases. CDR3 sequence reads: CASSQDLLANEQFF. In DNA form, the CDR3 reads TGTGCCAGCAGCCAAGATCTGCTAGCTAATGAGCAGTTCTTC.